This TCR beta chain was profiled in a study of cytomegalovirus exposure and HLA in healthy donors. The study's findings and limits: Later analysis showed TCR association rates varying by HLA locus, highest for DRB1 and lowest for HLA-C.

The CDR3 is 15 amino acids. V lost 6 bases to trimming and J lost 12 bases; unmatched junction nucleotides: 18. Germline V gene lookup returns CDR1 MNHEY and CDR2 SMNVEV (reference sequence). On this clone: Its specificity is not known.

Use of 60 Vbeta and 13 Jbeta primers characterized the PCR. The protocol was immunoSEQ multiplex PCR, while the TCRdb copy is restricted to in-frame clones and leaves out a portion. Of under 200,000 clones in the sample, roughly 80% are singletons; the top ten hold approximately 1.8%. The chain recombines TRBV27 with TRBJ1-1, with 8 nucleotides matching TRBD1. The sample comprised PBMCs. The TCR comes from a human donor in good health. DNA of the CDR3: TGTGCCAGCAGAGGAAGCCCTGGACAGGGTCTTTTTCCTTTCTTT. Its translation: CASRGSPGQGLFPFF.